These 17 T cell receptor beta chains originate from one sample sequenced in a study of shared clonotypes between healthy human individuals (dated by TCRdb to the early 2020s). Libraries came from the immunoSEQ multiplex PCR assay. Imported from immuneACCESS, the table was reduced by TCRdb to in-frame sequences with V and J called. These copies leave out some clones; in studies compared against another copy, an unresolved V gene accounts for under half, and the cause of the remainder is not known. Across this sample there are fewer than 500,000 clones, with about 79% seen only once. Clones ranked in the top ten supply under 15% of the sample. What was sequenced was PBMCs. These receptors came from a woman aged 40 to 50 in good health. Some clones in this sample may be carry-over from other donors' samples.

This rearrangement joins TRBV6-4 to TRBJ2-1; 7 positions match TRBD1. V shed 5 bases, J shed 5 bases, and the junction held 9 bases outside the gene matches. The germline V gene encodes CDR1 MRHNA and CDR2 SNTAGT. The CDR3 runs to 15 residues. The CDR3 region has the DNA TGTGCCAGCAGTCTTACCGGGACAGACAACAATGAGCAGTTCTTC. This codes for CASSLTGTDNNEQFF.

A few counts support this clone. V usage is TRBV7-8 and J usage is TRBJ2-7, with D possibly being TRBD2 (6 bases). The V gene's germline CDR1 is SGHVS and CDR2 FQNEAQ. This CDR3 spans 15 amino acids. V was cut by 5 bases and J by 1 base, with 15 bases left in between. CDR3 sequence reads: CASSPRDSNSYEQYF. CDR3 sequence (DNA): TGTGCCAGCAGCCCGCGGGATTCGAATTCCTACGAGCAGTACTTC. Drawing the rest from reference TRBV7-8 and TRBJ2-7, the complete variable domain is GAGVSQSPRYKVAKRGQDVALRCDPISGHVSLFWYQQALGQGPEFLTYFQNEAQLDKSGLPSDRFFAERPEGSVSTLKIQRTQQEDSAVYLCASSPRDSNSYEQYFGPGTRLTVT.

The rearrangement joins TRBV7-9 to TRBJ1-2; tentative D call: TRBD1 (5 bases). Germline CDR1 SEHNR, CDR2 FQNEAQ (reference sequence). V lost 1 base to trimming and J lost 7 bases, with 10 bases between them. The CDR3 consists of 13 residues. This chain's CDR3 is CASSLEGIRGYTF. DNA for the CDR3: TGTGCCAGCAGCTTAGAGGGGATCCGTGGCTACACCTTC.

V gene TRBV7-2 combines with J gene TRBJ2-5; no definite D call. The CDR3 is made up of 12 amino acids. V was shortened by 1 base and J by 3 bases, with 3 bases between the two germline ends. The germline CDR1 and CDR2 sequences are SGHTA and FQGNSA. DNA of the CDR3: TGTGCCAGCAGCTTAGGAGAAGAGACCCAGTACTTC. Its translation is CASSLGEETQYF.

This clone is a singleton in its sample. V and J are TRBV28 and TRBJ2-1; D tentatively reads TRBD1 or TRBD2 (5 bases each). Trimming removed 8 bases at V and 6 bases at J, with 17 bases between. The CDR3 runs to 14 residues. Germline loops: CDR1 MDHEN, CDR2 SYDVKM. CDR3 region: CASLPGRARNEQFF. CDR3 in DNA: TGTGCCAGCCTCCCGGGGCGGGCGCGCAATGAGCAGTTCTTC.

The rearrangement uses TRBV7-8 and TRBJ2-7; D perhaps matches TRBD1 (6 bases). Trimming took off 2 bases at V and 6 bases at J, with 11 bases between the two ends. Germline CDR1 and CDR2: SGHVS and FQNEAQ. The CDR3 runs 13 residues. The CDR3 coding sequence is TGTGCCAGCAGCTTACGTGGGGGCCTCGAGCAGTACTTC. Protein: CASSLRGGLEQYF.

This rearrangement joins TRBV19 to TRBJ2-4; weak D call: TRBD1 (5 bases). V was clipped by 4 bases and J by 2 bases, with 9 bases between them. Germline CDR1 is LNHDA and CDR2 is SQIVND (reference sequence). The CDR3 consists of 14 residues. The CDR3 here is CASSNRGTKNIQYF. The DNA of the CDR3 is TGTGCCAGTAGTAATAGGGGAACCAAAAACATTCAGTACTTC.

This clone was seen a few times. The V and J genes are TRBV5-4 and TRBJ2-3; 7 bases are a match to TRBD2. This CDR3 contains 15 residues. Germline V gene data show CDR1 as SGHNT and CDR2 as YYREEE (reference sequence). V was pared by 2 bases and J by 4 bases, with 7 bases of the junction left unmatched. CDR3 protein: CASSFGGRGADTQYF. CDR3 DNA: TGTGCCAGCAGCTTTGGCGGGAGAGGCGCAGATACGCAGTATTTT.

The genes are TRBV7-9 and TRBJ2-1; 8 bases are shared with TRBD2. From germline, CDR1 is SEHNR and CDR2 FQNEAQ (reference sequence). This CDR3 has 17 amino acids. J was trimmed by 9 bases and V by 5 bases; bases with no gene match: 18. The CDR3 spells CASSPRSAAGGEIEQFF. The CDR3 bases are TGTGCCAGCAGCCCCCGAAGCGCCGCGGGAGGCGAGATTGAGCAGTTCTTC.

A few counts support this clone. This specimen includes other DNA sequences encoding the same CDR3. This chain joins TRBV4-1 and TRBJ1-2; 8 bases line up with TRBD1. CDR3 length: 15 amino acids. Losses at the gene ends were 0 bases for V and 2 bases for J; bases not matched to a gene: 2. CDR1 and CDR2 from the germline V gene are MGHRA and YSYEKL. DNA for the CDR3: TGCGCCAGCAGCCAAGATCCAGGGGGCAACTATGGCTACACCTTC. Protein sequence: CASSQDPGGNYGYTF.

This clone was counted between two and nine times. The chain has TRBV5-1 and TRBJ1-1; 11 bases match TRBD1. J was trimmed by 4 bases and V by 4 bases; bases with no gene match: 6. The CDR3 runs to 15 residues. Germline assignment: CDR1 SGHRS and CDR2 YFSETQ. This CDR3 reads CASSTGTGGATEAFF. Written as DNA, the CDR3 is TGCGCCAGCAGCACCGGGACAGGGGGAGCCACTGAAGCTTTCTTT.

V usage is TRBV28 and J usage is TRBJ1-3; D is ambiguous. V was trimmed by 4 bases and J by 7 bases, leaving 17 bases between them. The CDR3 has 15 amino acids. The V gene's germline CDR1 is MDHEN and CDR2 SYDVKM. CDR3 DNA sequence: TGTGCCAGCAGTTATGGCGGACTCGAAGGGAACACCATATATTTT. Protein product: CASSYGGLEGNTIYF.

The chain has TRBV7-3 and TRBJ2-5; no firm D call. The length of the CDR3 is 13 residues. V dropped 1 base and J dropped 1 base, with 4 bases sitting between them. Germline-derived CDR1 and CDR2 are SGHTA and FQGTGA. DNA for the CDR3: TGTGCCAGCAGCTTAAACCCCCAAGAGACCCAGTACTTC. Residues: CASSLNPQETQYF.

This sequence joins TRBV7-2 and TRBJ1-1; D gene unclear. CDR3 length equals 14 residues. CDR1 SGHTA and CDR2 FQGNSA come from the germline V gene. V was trimmed by 3 bases and J by 1 base, leaving 9 bases between them. The CDR3 here is CASSFRTSNTEAFF. In DNA form, the CDR3 reads TGTGCCAGCAGCTTCAGGACGTCGAACACTGAAGCTTTCTTT.

This chain joins TRBV5-1 and TRBJ1-1; maybe TRBD1 (6 bases). Germline CDR1 is SGHRS and CDR2 is YFSETQ. The length of the CDR3 is 15 residues. Trimming removed 4 bases from V and 8 bases from J, with 21 bases in between. The CDR3 loop reads CASSRYRDTAIEAFF. The DNA for the CDR3 is TGCGCCAGCAGCAGATACAGGGATACGGCTATAGAAGCTTTCTTT.

This clone occurred a few times. CDR3 sequence reads: CSVAPGQGNQPQHF. The CDR3 nucleotides are TGCAGCGTTGCCCCGGGACAAGGCAATCAGCCCCAGCATTTT. J is TRBJ1-5 and V is TRBV29-1; possible D gene TRBD1, 6 bases. From germline, CDR1 is SQVTM and CDR2 ANQGSEA. Trimming pared 4 bases from V and 2 bases from J, leaving 12 bases between. This CDR3 has 14 residues.

V gene TRBV27 combines with J gene TRBJ1-4; no reliable D call. The CDR3 has 17 residues. V was pared by 4 bases and J by 4 bases, with 19 bases between. The V gene's germline CDR1 is MNHEY and CDR2 SMNVEV (reference sequence). The DNA of the CDR3 is TGTGCCAGCAGTTACAACCCCTACACGGCCGGTAATGAAAAACTGTTTTTT. It encodes CASSYNPYTAGNEKLFF. Based on the CDR3 plus reference TRBV27 and TRBJ1-4, the full variable domain is EAQVTQNPRYLITVTGKKLTVTCSQNMNHEYMSWYRQDPGLGLRQIYYSMNVEVTDKGDVPEGYKVSRKEKRNFPLILESPSPNQTSLYFCASSYNPYTAGNEKLFFGSGTQLSVL.